The 7 T cell receptor beta chains in this list originate from one sample, sequenced in a study of beta chain features in type 1 diabetes (dated by TCRdb to the late 2010s). Paper-wide results and their limitations: In all four CD4+ subsets, TCRB CDR3 length was moderately but significantly shorter in type 1 diabetes patients.

The library was prepared using the immunoSEQ multiplex PCR assay. The High Capacity cDNA Reverse Transcription Kit was used to reverse transcribe all of the isolated RNA, meaning that expressed TCRB transcripts were what got sequenced. TCRdb obtained this table from immuneACCESS and retained in-frame rearrangements with V and J assigned. These tables miss some clones; where compared with another copy, unresolved V genes account for less than half of the shortfall, and the remainder is unexplained. This sample gives approximately 150,000 clones in total; roughly 10% of them show up just once. Approximately 0.7% of the sample rests with the top ten. Antigen specificity for these receptors is unknown. The sample taken for sequencing was central memory CD4+ T cells from blood. These receptors all stem from a young man with type 1 diabetes.

As DNA, the CDR3 is TGCAGCGTTGAAACACAGGGCGTAAATGAGCAGTTCTTC. It specifies CSVETQGVNEQFF. V gene TRBV29-1 combines with J gene TRBJ2-1; perhaps TRBD1 as D (6 bases). V shed 2 bases and J shed 7 bases, with 12 bases lying between them. CDR3 length: 13 residues. Germline CDR1 is SQVTM and CDR2 is ANQGSEA.

This clone has a handful of counts. The chain is built from TRBV9 and TRBJ2-3, with 7 bases identical to TRBD2. The trim removed 4 bases at V and 0 bases at J, leaving 5 bases unmatched. CDR3 length equals 15 residues. The germline V gene has CDR1 SGDLS and CDR2 YYNGEE. The CDR3 nucleotides read TGTGCCAGCAGCAAAAGCGGGGCCAGCACAGATACGCAGTATTTT. Amino acid sequence: CASSKSGASTDTQYF.

J is TRBJ2-1 and V is TRBV1; the D segment call TRBD2 is taken from the table without a DNA check. TRBV1 counts as a pseudogene. The length of the CDR3 is 18 residues. CDR3 nucleotides: TGCACCACCGTGAAAAGGAGCGGGGGCCAAAGCTCCTACAATGAGCAGTTCTTC. Translation: CTTVKRSGGQSSYNEQFF.

The sample holds a few counts of this clone. The chain uses TRBV27 and TRBJ1-1; D unresolved. CDR3 length: 18 amino acids. Germline CDR1 reads MNHEY; CDR2 reads SMNVEV (reference sequence). V gave up 3 bases and J gave up 0 bases, with 20 bases separating them. CDR3 region: CASSFSPLSREVNTEAFF. CDR3 DNA sequence: TGTGCCAGCAGTTTCTCCCCGCTGTCACGGGAGGTGAACACTGAAGCTTTCTTT.

This clone has a handful of counts. This chain joins TRBV6-5 and TRBJ1-1; TRBD1 matches 8 bases. V shed 6 bases and J 6 bases; nucleotides not matched to a gene: 9. CDR1 is MNHEY, CDR2 SVGAGI, per germline. CDR3 size: 14 residues. CDR3 loop: CASSHPRRGPEAFF. CDR3 bases: TGTGCCAGCAGCCACCCTCGCAGGGGGCCTGAAGCTTTCTTT.

This clone was seen more than once but under ten times. V usage is TRBV2 and J usage is TRBJ2-5; tentatively, D is TRBD1 (5 bases). Trimming shortened V by 4 bases and J by 5 bases, and 8 bases separated the two germline ends. Germline loops: CDR1 SNHLY, CDR2 FYNNEI. The CDR3 has 12 residues. DNA of the CDR3: TGTGCCAGCAGTGGGGGCGCGGAGACCCAGTACTTC. It translates to CASSGGAETQYF.

The chain employs TRBV4-2 and TRBJ2-7; TRBD1 agrees at 8 bases. The CDR3 sequence is 15 residues long. Germline CDR1 and CDR2: LGHNA and YNFKEQ. V lost 3 bases and J lost 1; bases outside the gene matches: 5. This chain's CDR3 is CASSHPGQDSYEQYF. CDR3 nucleotide sequence: TGTGCCAGCAGCCATCCGGGACAGGATTCCTACGAGCAGTACTTC.